A selection of T cell receptor beta chains follows, all from one sample in a study of beta chain features in type 1 diabetes. Repertoires were generated with immunoSEQ multiplex PCR, while TCRdb's copy carries only in-frame clones and drops some. The profile shows about 350,000 clones, about 18% of them singletons. Sequenced material: naive CD4+ T cells from blood. The receptor set was obtained from a woman between 18 and 30 years old in good health. Both conserved end residues are part of each CDR3. D genes are given only for firm matches. Size tells how often a clone was seen (once, few, many) or the class of an expanded clone, and some rows leave it out.

v_call: TRBV5-6; clone_size: .; d_call: .; j_call: TRBJ2-7; cdr3_aa: CASSFSGYEQYF; cdr3_nt: TGTGCCAGCAGCTTTTCAGGCTACGAGCAGTACTTC
v_call: TRBV7-9; clone_size: .; d_call: TRBD2; j_call: TRBJ2-7; cdr3_aa: CASSSSASGRAYEQYF; cdr3_nt: TGTGCCAGCAGCTCCTCGGCCAGCGGGAGGGCCTACGAGCAGTACTTC
v_call: TRBV7-6; clone_size: few; d_call: TRBD1; j_call: TRBJ2-3; cdr3_aa: CASSRDRAPDTQYF; cdr3_nt: TGTGCCAGCAGCCGGGACAGGGCCCCAGATACGCAGTATTTT
v_call: TRBV5-4; clone_size: .; d_call: TRBD2; j_call: TRBJ2-3; cdr3_aa: CASSPGGARTDTQYF; cdr3_nt: TGTGCCAGCAGCCCCGGGGGGGCAAGGACAGATACGCAGTATTTT
v_call: TRBV12-5; clone_size: .; d_call: .; j_call: TRBJ2-3; cdr3_aa: CASGSPVGPTDTQYF; cdr3_nt: TGTGCTAGTGGTTCGCCAGTGGGGCCCACAGATACGCAGTATTTT
v_call: TRBV5-1; clone_size: .; d_call: .; j_call: TRBJ2-6; cdr3_aa: CASSLGTLSGANVLTF; cdr3_nt: TGCGCCAGCAGCCTAGGGACTCTTTCTGGGGCCAACGTCCTGACTTTC
v_call: TRBV11-1; clone_size: .; d_call: TRBD1; j_call: TRBJ1-6; cdr3_aa: CASSSGQGSSPLHF; cdr3_nt: TGTGCCAGCAGCTCAGGACAGGGTTCCTCACCCCTCCACTTT
v_call: TRBV5-1; clone_size: .; d_call: TRBD2; j_call: TRBJ2-5; cdr3_aa: CASRAGGLAQETQYF; cdr3_nt: TGCGCCAGCAGGGCTGGCGGACTAGCGCAAGAGACCCAGTACTTC
v_call: TRBV5-6; clone_size: few; d_call: TRBD2; j_call: TRBJ2-3; cdr3_aa: CASSGGTSGSTDTQYF; cdr3_nt: TGTGCCAGCAGCGGCGGGACTAGCGGTAGCACAGATACGCAGTATTTT
v_call: TRBV4-2; clone_size: .; d_call: .; j_call: TRBJ2-3; cdr3_aa: CASRVPGAEDTQYF; cdr3_nt: TGTGCCAGCAGGGTCCCGGGAGCTGAAGATACGCAGTATTTT
v_call: TRBV18; clone_size: few; d_call: TRBD1; j_call: TRBJ2-7; cdr3_aa: CASSPLTGQGSYEQYF; cdr3_nt: TGTGCCAGCTCACCACTGACGGGACAGGGGTCCTACGAGCAGTACTTC
v_call: TRBV4-3; clone_size: few; d_call: .; j_call: TRBJ1-2; cdr3_aa: CASSQEWRGGAGYTF; cdr3_nt: TGCGCCAGCAGCCAAGAATGGCGGGGAGGAGCTGGCTACACCTTC
v_call: TRBV7-2; clone_size: .; d_call: TRBD1; j_call: TRBJ1-1; cdr3_aa: CASSSRGTGGTEAFF; cdr3_nt: TGTGCCAGCAGCTCCAGGGGCACAGGGGGCACTGAAGCTTTCTTT
v_call: TRBV19; clone_size: .; d_call: .; j_call: TRBJ2-1; cdr3_aa: CASSIPEINEQFF; cdr3_nt: TGTGCCAGTAGTATACCGGAGATCAATGAGCAGTTCTTC
v_call: TRBV6-1; clone_size: few; d_call: TRBD1; j_call: TRBJ2-5; cdr3_aa: CASRGPTGGMETQYF; cdr3_nt: TGTGCCAGCAGGGGCCCGACAGGGGGGATGGAGACCCAGTACTTC
v_call: TRBV5-4; clone_size: few; d_call: TRBD1; j_call: TRBJ2-1; cdr3_aa: CASSLKQGENEQFF; cdr3_nt: TGTGCCAGCAGCCTAAAACAGGGGGAGAATGAGCAGTTCTTC
v_call: TRBV5-1; clone_size: few; d_call: TRBD2; j_call: TRBJ2-7; cdr3_aa: CASRSQRDSYEQYF; cdr3_nt: TGCGCCAGCAGAAGTCAGCGGGACTCCTACGAGCAGTACTTC
v_call: TRBV29-1; clone_size: few; d_call: TRBD1; j_call: TRBJ2-1; cdr3_aa: CSGSTGGSYNEQFF; cdr3_nt: TGCAGCGGATCTACAGGGGGCTCCTACAATGAGCAGTTCTTC
v_call: TRBV6-5; clone_size: .; d_call: .; j_call: TRBJ1-2; cdr3_aa: CASSSSSYGYTF; cdr3_nt: TGTGCCAGCAGTTCGTCCAGCTATGGCTACACCTTC
v_call: TRBV7-3; clone_size: .; d_call: .; j_call: TRBJ2-2; cdr3_aa: CASSPIRGPGELFF; cdr3_nt: TGTGCCAGCAGCCCAATCAGGGGCCCCGGGGAGCTGTTTTTT
v_call: TRBV18; clone_size: .; d_call: TRBD1; j_call: TRBJ2-4; cdr3_aa: CASSPLGQGGIQYF; cdr3_nt: TGTGCCAGCTCACCACTCGGACAGGGCGGCATTCAGTACTTC
v_call: TRBV5-4; clone_size: few; d_call: TRBD2; j_call: TRBJ2-5; cdr3_aa: CASSFGRGAGGETQYF; cdr3_nt: TGTGCCAGCAGCTTCGGGCGGGGGGCAGGCGGAGAGACCCAGTACTTC